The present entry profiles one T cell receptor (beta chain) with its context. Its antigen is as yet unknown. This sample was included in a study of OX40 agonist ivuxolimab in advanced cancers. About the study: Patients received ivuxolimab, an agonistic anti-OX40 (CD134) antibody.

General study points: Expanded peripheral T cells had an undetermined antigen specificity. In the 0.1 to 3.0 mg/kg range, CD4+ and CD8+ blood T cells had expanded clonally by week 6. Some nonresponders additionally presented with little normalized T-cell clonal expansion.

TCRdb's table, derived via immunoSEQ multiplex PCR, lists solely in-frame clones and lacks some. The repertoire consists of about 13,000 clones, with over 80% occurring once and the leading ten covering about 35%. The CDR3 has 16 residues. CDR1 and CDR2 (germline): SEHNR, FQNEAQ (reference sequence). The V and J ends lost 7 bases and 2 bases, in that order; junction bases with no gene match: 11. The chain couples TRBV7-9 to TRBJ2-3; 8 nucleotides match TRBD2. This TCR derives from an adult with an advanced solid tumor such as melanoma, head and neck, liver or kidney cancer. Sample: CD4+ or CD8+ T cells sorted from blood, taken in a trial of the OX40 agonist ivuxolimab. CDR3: CASNPVGREATDTQYF. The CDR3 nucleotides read TGTGCCAGCAACCCGGTAGGGCGGGAGGCCACAGATACGCAGTATTTT.